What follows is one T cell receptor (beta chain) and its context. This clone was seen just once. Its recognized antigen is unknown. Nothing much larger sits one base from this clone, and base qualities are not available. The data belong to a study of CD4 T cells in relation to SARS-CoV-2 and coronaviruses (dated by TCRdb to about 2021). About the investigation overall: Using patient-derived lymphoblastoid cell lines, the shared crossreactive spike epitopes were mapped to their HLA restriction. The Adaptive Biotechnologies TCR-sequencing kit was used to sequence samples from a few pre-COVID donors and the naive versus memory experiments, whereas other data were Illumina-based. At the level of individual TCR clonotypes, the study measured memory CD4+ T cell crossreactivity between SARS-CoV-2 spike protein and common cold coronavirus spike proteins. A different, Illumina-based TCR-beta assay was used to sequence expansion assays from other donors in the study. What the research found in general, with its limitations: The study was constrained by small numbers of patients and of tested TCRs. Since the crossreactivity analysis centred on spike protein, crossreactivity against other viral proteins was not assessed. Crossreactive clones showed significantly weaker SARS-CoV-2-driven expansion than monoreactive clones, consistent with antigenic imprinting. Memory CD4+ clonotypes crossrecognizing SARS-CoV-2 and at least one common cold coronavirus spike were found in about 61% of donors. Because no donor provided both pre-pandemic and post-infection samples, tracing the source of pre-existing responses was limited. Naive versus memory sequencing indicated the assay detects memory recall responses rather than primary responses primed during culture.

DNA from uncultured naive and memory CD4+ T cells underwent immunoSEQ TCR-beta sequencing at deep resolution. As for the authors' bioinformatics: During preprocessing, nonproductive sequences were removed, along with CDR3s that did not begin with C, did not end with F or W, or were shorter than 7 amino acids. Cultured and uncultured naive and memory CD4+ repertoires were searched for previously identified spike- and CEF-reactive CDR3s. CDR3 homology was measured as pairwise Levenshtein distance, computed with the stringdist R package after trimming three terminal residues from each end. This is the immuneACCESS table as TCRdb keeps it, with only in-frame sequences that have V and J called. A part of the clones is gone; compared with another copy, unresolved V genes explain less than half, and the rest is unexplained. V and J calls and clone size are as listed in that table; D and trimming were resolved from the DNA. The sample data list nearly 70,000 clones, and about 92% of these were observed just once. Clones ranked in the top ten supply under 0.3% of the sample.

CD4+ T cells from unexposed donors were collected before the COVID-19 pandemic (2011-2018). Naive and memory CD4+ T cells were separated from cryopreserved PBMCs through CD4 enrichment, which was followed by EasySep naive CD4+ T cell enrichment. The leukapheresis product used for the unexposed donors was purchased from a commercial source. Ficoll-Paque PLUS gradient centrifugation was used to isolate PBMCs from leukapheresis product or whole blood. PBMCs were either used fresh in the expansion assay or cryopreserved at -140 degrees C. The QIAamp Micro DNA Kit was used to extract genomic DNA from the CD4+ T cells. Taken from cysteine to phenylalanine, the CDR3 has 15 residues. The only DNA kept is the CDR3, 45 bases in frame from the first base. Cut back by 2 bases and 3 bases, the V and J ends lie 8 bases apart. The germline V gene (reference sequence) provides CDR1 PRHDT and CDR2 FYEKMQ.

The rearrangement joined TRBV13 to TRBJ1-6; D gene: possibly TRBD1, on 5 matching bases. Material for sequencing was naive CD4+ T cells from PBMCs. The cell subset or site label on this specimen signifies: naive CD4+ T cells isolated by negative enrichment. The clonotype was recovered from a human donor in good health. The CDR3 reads CASSLRRGYNSPLHF. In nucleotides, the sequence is TGTGCCAGCAGCTTACGGAGGGGCTATAATTCACCCCTCCACTTT.